The clone carrying this T cell receptor beta chain was seen a handful of times. Antigen specificity is unknown. cDNA libraries for TCR alpha and TCR beta, carrying sample barcodes and UMIs, came from 5'RACE with constant-segment primers. Each CDR3 protein gets one entry after TCRdb re-called the 5' RACE reads with MiXCR. The sample lists 350,000 to 500,000 distinct CDR3 sequences; about a quarter were seen once. These data belong to a study of T-cell memory formation after mild COVID-19. Study-wide points: Day 37-peaking second-wave clones had unconfirmed SARS-CoV-2 specificity. Some SARS-CoV-2-responding clones were already detected in memory before infection.

From germline, CDR1 is MGHRA and CDR2 YSYEKL. The CDR3 runs to 21 residues. The trim removed 2 bases at V and 4 bases at J, leaving 20 bases unmatched. The sample consisted of PBMCs or a T cell subset sorted from them (not recorded which). This sequence joins TRBV4-1 and TRBJ2-3; 11 bases map to TRBD2. The receptor comes from an adult woman who had mild COVID-19 (a few samples of this study predate the infection). Cell type and time point are not known. CDR3 sequence reads: CASSQPNILAGVGQGSDTQYF. CDR3 in DNA: TGCGCCAGCAGCCAACCTAATATACTAGCGGGAGTAGGTCAGGGCTCAGATACGCAGTATTTT.